A selection of T cell receptor beta chains follows, all from one sample in a study of blood T cell repertoires in COVID-19. Here immunoSEQ multiplex PCR was the method, and the copy in TCRdb shows in-frame clones only, minus some. The table shows about 200,000 clones, with about 83% occurring only once. The material sequenced was PBMCs or T cells enriched from blood (not recorded which). Receptor source: a man aged 40-49 years with acute COVID-19. CDR3s include the opening cysteine and the closing phenylalanine or tryptophan. A D gene is named only where the DNA matches it firmly. Size is omitted from some rows. Given values are once, few, many or a class for expanded clones.

>-|TRBJ2-5|TRBV4-2|TRBD2
TGTGCCAGCAGCCAAACGGGACTAGCGGGCGGGGAGACCCAGTACTTC
CASSQTGLAGGETQYF
>-|TRBJ2-2|TRBV6-5|TRBD1
TGTGCCAGCAGTTACCGACAGGGGATCACCGGGGAGCTGTTTTTT
CASSYRQGITGELFF
>-|TRBJ2-4|TRBV7-9|-
TGTGCCAGCAGCCCCTCCAGCATTCAGTACTTC
CASSPSSIQYF
>-|TRBJ2-3|TRBV28|TRBD2
TGTGCCAGCAGTTTCCTAGCGGGAATAAAAAATACGCAGTATTTT
CASSFLAGIKNTQYF
>-|TRBJ1-2|TRBV5-6|TRBD1
TGTGCCAGCAGCTCCACTGACAGGGAACTTTATGGCTACACCTTC
CASSSTDRELYGYTF
>-|TRBJ1-6|TRBV5-4|-
TGTGCCAGCAGCGCCAAGCACCGGGACTGGAATTCACCCCTCCACTTT
CASSAKHRDWNSPLHF
>-|TRBJ1-4|TRBV4-2|TRBD1
TGTGCCAGCAGCCAAGGGCCGGGACAGGGTGGTGAAAAACTGTTTTTT
CASSQGPGQGGEKLFF
>-|TRBJ2-7|TRBV4-1|-
TGCGCCAGCAGCCAAGATCTGAACAGCTACGAGCAGTACTTC
CASSQDLNSYEQYF
>-|TRBJ1-5|TRBV2|-
TGTGCCAGCAGGGATGACAGTGGCAATCAGCCCCAGCATTTT
CASRDDSGNQPQHF
>-|TRBJ2-5|TRBV3-1/TRBV3-2|TRBD1
TGTGCCAGCAGCTCGACAGGGAAGGGGTACCAAGAGACCCAGTACTTC
CASSSTGKGYQETQYF
>-|TRBJ1-1|TRBV29-1|-
TGCAGCGTTGAACGGGAGGGAATAATCGTGAGAGCTTTCTTT
CSVEREGIIVRAFF
>-|TRBJ2-1|TRBV28|TRBD1
TGTGCCAGCACCTCCGGGACAGGGACCTACAATGAGCAGTTCTTC
CASTSGTGTYNEQFF
>-|TRBJ2-3|TRBV19|-
TGTGCCAGTAGGTCGGAGGGTCAGTCAGATACGCAGTATTTT
CASRSEGQSDTQYF
>-|TRBJ2-5|TRBV10-2|TRBD1
TGCGCCAGCAGCAGGACAGGCCAAGAGACCCAGTACTTC
CASSRTGQETQYF
>-|TRBJ2-5|TRBV18|-
TGTGCCAGCTCACCAAAAAGTCAGCAAGAGACCCAGTACTTC
CASSPKSQQETQYF
>-|TRBJ1-2|TRBV3-1/TRBV3-2|-
TGTGCCAGCAGCCAAGGGGGAGCAGCTAACTATGGCTACACCTTC
CASSQGGAANYGYTF
>-|TRBJ2-3|TRBV27|-
TGTGCCAGCAGTCTCGGGGATACGCAGTATTTT
CASSLGDTQYF
>-|TRBJ1-6|TRBV11-2|-
TGTGCCAGCAGCTTTCGGAGCTCCTATAATTCACCCCTCCACTTT
CASSFRSSYNSPLHF
>-|TRBJ1-1|TRBV6-5|-
TGTGCCAGCAGTACAGACATGAACACTGAAGCTTTCTTT
CASSTDMNTEAFF
>-|TRBJ2-2|TRBV30|-
TGTGCCTGGAGTGTACAAAACACCGGGGAGCTGTTTTTT
CAWSVQNTGELFF
>-|TRBJ2-7|TRBV9|TRBD1
TGTGCCAGCAGCGTAGTCTCCGGGACAGGGGCGGACGAGCAGTACTTC
CASSVVSGTGADEQYF
>-|TRBJ2-7|TRBV5-8|-
TGTGCCAGCAGCCCCCTCTTGGGGAGACGGACCTACGAGCAGTACTTC
CASSPLLGRRTYEQYF
>-|TRBJ1-3|TRBV4-1|-
TGCGCCAGCAGCTTAACAACAGGAGTGGGAAACACCATATATTTT
CASSLTTGVGNTIYF
>once|TRBJ2-1|TRBV7-9|TRBD2
TGTGCCAGCAGCTACACTAGCGGGATAAGGAATGAGCAGTTCTTC
CASSYTSGIRNEQFF
>-|TRBJ2-1|TRBV9|TRBD1
TGTGCCAGCAGCTTAAAGGGGGCGCCGTACAATGAGCAGTTCTTC
CASSLKGAPYNEQFF
>-|TRBJ2-7|TRBV27|TRBD1
TGTGCCAGCGGACAGGGCTCCTACGAGCAGTACTTC
CASGQGSYEQYF
>-|TRBJ1-1|TRBV7-2|-
TGTGCCAGCAGCTCTGAGTGGGGGCGCACTGAAGCTTTCTTT
CASSSEWGRTEAFF
>-|TRBJ1-1|TRBV6-5|-
TGTGCCAGCAGTTACGTTTTTGGGGACATGAACACTGAAGCTTTCTTT
CASSYVFGDMNTEAFF
>-|TRBJ2-7|TRBV19|-
TGTGCCAGTAGGAAGGACAGCAGCTACGAGCAGTACTTC
CASRKDSSYEQYF
>-|TRBJ1-2|TRBV2|TRBD1
TGTGCCAGCAGTTTCAGGGGACAGGGGGATGGCTACACCTTC
CASSFRGQGDGYTF
>-|TRBJ1-1|TRBV19|TRBD1
TGTGCCAGTAGTTTCAGGGGGCAGAACACTGAAGCTTTCTTT
CASSFRGQNTEAFF
>-|TRBJ1-1|TRBV24-1|TRBD1
TGTGCCACCAGAGGACAGGGGACGTCTGAAGCTTTCTTT
CATRGQGTSEAFF
>-|TRBJ2-3|TRBV7-9|-
TGTGCCAGCAGCCCAACAGGGCCCATTAGCACAGATACGCAGTATTTT
CASSPTGPISTDTQYF
>-|TRBJ1-1|TRBV2|-
TGTGCCAGCACAGGTTACACTGAAGCTTTCTTT
CASTGYTEAFF
>-|TRBJ1-6|TRBV20-1|TRBD1
TGCAGTGCTAGTGAACAGACAGGGGCACACTTT
CSASEQTGAHF
>many|TRBJ1-3|TRBV9|TRBD1
TGTGCCAGCAGCGTAACCCCGACAGGGGCTTCTGGAAACACCATATATTTT
CASSVTPTGASGNTIYF
>few|TRBJ2-2|TRBV11-2|-
TGTGCCAGCAGCTTCGGGAACACCGGGGAGCTGTTTTTT
CASSFGNTGELFF
>-|TRBJ1-1|TRBV7-2|-
TGTGCCAGCAGCTTAGTTCAGGGAGGGACTGAAGCTTTCTTT
CASSLVQGGTEAFF
>-|TRBJ2-7|TRBV10-3|TRBD1
TGTGCCATGGGGACAGGGCCCTACGAGCAGTACTTC
CAMGTGPYEQYF
>once|TRBJ1-4|TRBV25-1|TRBD1
TGTGCCAGTCAAAAGGACAGGAATGAAAAACTGTTTTTT
CASQKDRNEKLFF
>-|TRBJ2-7|TRBV13|TRBD1
TGTGCCAGCAGCCCTGTAGGGGACAGGGCGCTCTACGAGCAGTACTTC
CASSPVGDRALYEQYF
>-|TRBJ1-6|TRBV19|-
TGTGCCAGTAGGTTGGACAATAACCTTGATTCACCCCTCCACTTT
CASRLDNNLDSPLHF
>-|TRBJ1-5|TRBV3-1/TRBV3-2|TRBD1
TGTGCCAGCAGCCAACAAGGACAGGGAGATCAGCCCCAGCATTTT
CASSQQGQGDQPQHF
>-|TRBJ2-2|TRBV6-2/TRBV6-3|TRBD2
TGTGCCAGCAGTTGGACTAGCGGGAGGGGGAGATCCGGGGAGCTGTTTTTT
CASSWTSGRGRSGELFF
>-|TRBJ2-3|TRBV9|-
TGTGCCAGCAGCGTAGTGGTCGGTCTGAAGGATACGCAGTATTTT
CASSVVVGLKDTQYF
>-|TRBJ2-7|TRBV12-3/TRBV12-4|-
TGTGCCAGCAGTTTAAGTGGGGGACTCGAGCAGTACTTC
CASSLSGGLEQYF
>-|TRBJ2-1|TRBV19|-
TGTGCCAGTAGTATGACTAGGCATGAGCAGTTCTTC
CASSMTRHEQFF
>-|TRBJ1-4|TRBV5-8|-
TGTGCCAGCAGCCGGGGGAGTGGGCCCTCGGGTGAAAAACTGTTTTTT
CASSRGSGPSGEKLFF
>-|TRBJ2-2|TRBV7-9|-
TGTGCCAGCAGCTTAGTTATGCGGCCGAACACCGGGGAGCTGTTTTTT
CASSLVMRPNTGELFF
>few|TRBJ1-2|TRBV19|-
TGTGCCAGTAGTAACCGACAGGAACTCAACTATGGCTACACCTTC
CASSNRQELNYGYTF
>-|TRBJ1-5|TRBV28|-
TGTGCCAGCAGTTCCCCCGGGGGTCAGCCCCAGCATTTT
CASSSPGGQPQHF
>-|TRBJ1-4|TRBV28|-
TGTGCCAGCAGTGATAACAGGGATGGCGAAAAACTGTTTTTT
CASSDNRDGEKLFF
>-|TRBJ1-2|TRBV28|TRBD1
TGTGCCAGCAGTGTGACAGGGAGTGGAGTCTATGGCTACACCTTC
CASSVTGSGVYGYTF
>-|TRBJ2-7|TRBV30|-
TGTGCCTGGACATCTTCCGGCTCGGGCGAGCAGTACTTC
CAWTSSGSGEQYF
>-|TRBJ2-2|TRBV27|TRBD1
TGTGCCAGCAGTACCGAGGACAGGGGGACCACCGGGGAGCTGTTTTTT
CASSTEDRGTTGELFF
>-|TRBJ1-6|TRBV28|TRBD1
TGTGCCAGTACCAGGGACAGACATAATTCACCCCTCCACTTT
CASTRDRHNSPLHF